This T cell receptor beta chain was retrieved from a study of blood T cell repertoires in COVID-19 (dated by TCRdb to about 2020). For the study in its entirety: Samples covering the acute and convalescent phases of COVID-19 were provided by collaborators in the United States, Italy and Spain. The prospective study material was composed of cDNA or gDNA derived from T cells, B-cell-depleted T cells, or PBMCs. The dataset comprised deeply sampled blood TCRbeta repertoires from subjects exposed to, actively infected with, or recovered from COVID-19. The repertoires were released in a freely available public database meant as a resource for research on the immune response to SARS-CoV-2. Samples were obtained from the ongoing ImmuneRACE study (first 160 participants) and from 1,200 or so subjects provided by 6 global collaborators. The sample metadata nearly always contained a de-identified subject ID, COVID-19 status, age in years and sex. Where available, HLA class I and class II types were taken from metadata supplied by the sample provider and were not determined by assay-based typing. What the work shows at the level of the full study, not this receptor alone: How much clinical and demographic metadata was included differed by source and by participant, and the metadata was provided uncurated.

Compared with germline, V lacks 4 bases and J lacks 5 bases; bases without a gene match: 5. Inclusive of the bounding cysteine and phenylalanine, the CDR3 is 13 residues long. The read is trimmed to its CDR3 DNA, 39 bases read in frame from base 1. CDR1 and CDR2 (SGHNT, YYREEE) derive from the germline V gene (reference sequence). Participants in the prospective study were enrolled through a virtual design, were aged about 18 to 89 years, and lived in 24 United States geographic areas. Cohort assignment in the prospective study relied on participant-reported clinical history from a screening survey and a study questionnaire. Mobile phlebotomists in the prospective study collected whole blood, serum and a nasopharyngeal or oropharyngeal swab from every participant. Additional blood draws and questionnaires over an approximately 2-month period could optionally be provided by prospective study participants. Before DNA extraction, prospective study blood samples were shipped either frozen or at room temperature.

TCRbeta CDR3 regions were amplified from genomic DNA using the immunoSEQ Assay, a bias-controlled multiplex PCR. The authors' pipeline ran thus. Nucleated cell counts per sample were estimated from amplification of reference gene primers within the assay. To quantify the absolute abundance of each unique TCRbeta CDR3 rearrangement, sequence reads were collapsed and filtered. For each sample, productive Simpson clonality was calculated as the square root of Simpson's diversity index across productive rearrangements. The clones in this table, taken by TCRdb from immuneACCESS, are in-frame only. Not every clone is retained; where verified, under half of the shortfall comes from an unresolved V gene, and the cause of the rest is unknown. That table gives V, J and clone size, and the DNA gave D and trimming. In all, the sample holds 350,000 or so clones, and roughly 85% of those were seen once. Of the sample, roughly 4% falls within the top ten clones.

This clone was counted a single time. The specificity of this receptor is unknown. Per-base qualities were not stored, and no clone one base away is much larger. The chain was built from TRBV5-4 and TRBJ1-2; 7 bases in between match TRBD1. The specimen sequenced was PBMCs or T cells enriched from blood (not recorded which). The TCR comes from a woman aged 40 to 50 with acute COVID-19. The DNA is TGTGCCAGCAGCCAAGGGACAGCATATGGCTACACCTTC. Translation gives CASSQGTAYGYTF.